This TCR beta chain was profiled in a study of cytomegalovirus exposure and HLA in healthy donors. The CDR3 totals 15 residues. V lost 0 bases to trimming and J lost 4 bases, with 10 bases between them. CDR1 is MNHNY and CDR2 is SVGAGI in the germline V gene (reference sequence). The PCR contained 60 Vbeta and 13 Jbeta primers. Data came from immunoSEQ multiplex PCR; TCRdb stores just in-frame clones and leaves some out. The sample shows under 200,000 clones, 65% to 90% of them seen only once. The receptor was isolated from a woman aged 25 to 39 in good health and CMV-seronegative. Sequencing was performed on PBMCs. The chain carries TRBV6-6 and TRBJ1-3, with D perhaps TRBD1 (6 bases). The CDR3 here is CASSYSSDRGNTIYF. Here the CDR3 DNA reads TGTGCCAGCAGTTACTCGTCCGACAGGGGAAACACCATATATTTT.